This paragraph reports one TCR beta chain. The entry originates in a study of blood T cell repertoires in COVID-19. Trimming left V 9 bases short and J 7 bases short, with 21 bases between. CDR3 length: 14 amino acids. Germline V gene sequence: CDR1 KGHSH, CDR2 LQKENI. Assay: immunoSEQ multiplex PCR; the TCRdb copy retains only in-frame clones and omits some. Among 90,000 or so clones, approximately 85% were seen once, and the ten largest hold 8%. The V and J genes are TRBV18 and TRBJ1-2; D might be TRBD1 (6 bases). The sequence derives from a man in his fifties or sixties with active COVID-19. Sequencing used peripheral blood. CDR3 DNA: TGTGCCAGTCGGACCGCCATACAGGGTCGTGGCTACACCTTC. Protein sequence: CASRTAIQGRGYTF.